One sample yielded the 25 T cell receptor beta chains listed below, sequenced in a study of blood T cell repertoires in COVID-19. Only in-frame clones appear in the TCRdb table, and some are missing; sequencing was by immunoSEQ multiplex PCR. The table shows 150,000 to 200,000 clones, with 75% to 90% occurring only once. The sequenced material came from PBMCs or T cells enriched from blood (not recorded which). These receptors were collected from a woman younger than 30 who had recovered from COVID-19.

The V call is TRBV7-9, the J call TRBJ2-4; TRBD2 is a possible D gene (6 bases). V gave up 7 bases and J gave up 4 bases, with 14 bases separating them. The CDR3 covers 14 residues. The germline V gene encodes CDR1 SEHNR and CDR2 FQNEAQ (reference sequence). CDR3 protein: CASTGGVRKNIQYF. For the CDR3, the DNA is TGTGCCAGCACGGGCGGGGTCAGGAAAAACATTCAGTACTTC. Looking up the rest from reference TRBV7-9 and TRBJ2-4 gives the full variable domain: DTGVSQNPRHKITKRGQNVTFRCDPISEHNRLYWYRQTLGQGPEFLTYFQNEAQLEKSRLLSDRFSAERPKGSFSTLEIQRTEQGDSAMYLCASTGGVRKNIQYFGAGTRLSVL.

The chain carries TRBV3-1 (or the pseudogene TRBV3-2) and TRBJ1-2; D is perhaps TRBD1 (5 bases). This CDR3 spans 15 amino acids. CDR1 and CDR2 (germline): LGHDT, YNNKEL (reference sequence). The V gene lost 1 base and the J gene lost 3 bases, with 12 bases spanning the gap. The CDR3 DNA reads TGTGCCAGCAGCCAAGGGGGCAGGGTGGACTATGGCTACACCTTC. This translates into CASSQGGRVDYGYTF.

The J gene is TRBJ2-7, the V gene TRBV28, with 11 positions matching TRBD2. The J segment lost 4 bases and the V segment lost 7 bases, leaving 9 bases of the junction unmatched. Germline V lookup: CDR1 MDHEN, CDR2 SYDVKM. This CDR3 is 15 amino acids long. The CDR3 DNA reads as TGTGCCAGCACCTCCCGGACTAGCGGGCTTTACGAGCAGTACTTC. Its translation is CASTSRTSGLYEQYF.

This chain connects TRBV4-1 to TRBJ2-5, with TRBD1 identical over 7 bases. Per germline, CDR1 MGHRA and CDR2 YSYEKL. Trimming removed 4 bases from V and 5 bases from J; junction bases left unmatched: 10. There are 15 residues in the CDR3. For the CDR3, the DNA is TGCGCCAGCAGCCGAATCGGGACAGCCGGGGAGACCCAGTACTTC. Amino acid sequence: CASSRIGTAGETQYF.

The chain joins TRBV4-1 to TRBJ1-6; D is unclear. Trimming removed 6 bases at V and 0 bases at J, with 12 bases between. Germline loops: CDR1 MGHRA, CDR2 YSYEKL. The CDR3 is 16 amino acids. CDR3 nucleotides: TGCGCCAGCAGTACAGAACTTAGCTCCTATAATTCACCCCTCCACTTT. This encodes CASSTELSSYNSPLHF.

The chain combines TRBV19 with TRBJ2-7; TRBD1 aligns across 9 bases. This CDR3 has 15 residues. The germline V gene has CDR1 LNHDA and CDR2 SQIVND (reference sequence). The trim removed 5 bases at V and 0 bases at J, leaving 5 bases unmatched. CDR3 coding DNA: TGTGCCAGTAGTGCGGGACAGGGAAGCTCCTACGAGCAGTACTTC. Its translation: CASSAGQGSSYEQYF.

Comments on this clone: The same CDR3 arises from other DNA sequences in this sample as well. The CDR3 DNA is TGTGCCAGCAGTTCGGGACTAGCGGGAGTTCGAGAGCAGTTCTTC. It translates to CASSSGLAGVREQFF. The chain carries TRBV27 and TRBJ2-1, with 14 bases fitting TRBD2. This CDR3 contains 15 residues. CDR1 MNHEY and CDR2 SMNVEV come from the germline V gene (reference sequence). Trimming cost V 4 bases and J 10 bases; bases outside gene matches: 6.

This CDR3 reads CASTLITVNTEAFF. The CDR3 DNA is TGTGCCAGCACCCTCATCACAGTGAACACTGAAGCTTTCTTT. The chain recombines TRBV14 with TRBJ1-1; D unresolved. V lost 7 bases and J lost 0, with 12 bases in between. This CDR3 is built from 14 residues. From germline, CDR1 is SGHDN and CDR2 FVKESK. The full variable domain, in which reference TRBV14 and TRBJ1-1 provide the parts outside the CDR3, is EAGVTQFPSHSVIEKGQTVTLRCDPISGHDNLYWYRRVMGKEIKFLLHFVKESKQDESGMPNNRFLAERTGGTYSTLKVQPAELEDSGVYFCASTLITVNTEAFFGQGTRLTVV.

V usage is TRBV3-1 (or the pseudogene TRBV3-2) and J usage is TRBJ2-7; TRBD1 might be the D (6 bases). CDR3 length: 14 amino acids. The V end was cut by 4 bases, the J end by 4 bases, with 14 bases between. Germline CDR1 LGHDT, CDR2 YNNKEL (reference sequence). The CDR3 nucleotides are TGTGCCAGCAGCCCTCCGGACAGACAATACGAGCAGTACTTC. Its protein product is CASSPPDRQYEQYF.

The chain links TRBV7-3 to TRBJ2-1; TRBD1 agrees at 7 bases. The V segment lost 5 bases and the J segment 5 bases; nucleotides outside the gene matches: 3. Germline V CDR1 and CDR2: SGHTA, FQGTGA. CDR3 length: 13 residues. This CDR3 is CASSRDRNNEQFF. In DNA form, the CDR3 reads TGTGCCAGCAGCCGGGACAGAAACAATGAGCAGTTCTTC.

The V call is TRBV18, the J call TRBJ2-5, with D perhaps matching TRBD2 (5 bases). Germline V gene sequence: CDR1 KGHSH, CDR2 LQKENI. The CDR3 totals 13 residues. Trimming pared 3 bases from V and 2 bases from J, leaving 7 bases between. The CDR3 protein is CASSPGGQETQYF. The DNA of the CDR3 is TGTGCCAGCTCACCCGGCGGGCAAGAGACCCAGTACTTC.

The chain combines TRBV28 with TRBJ2-7; no definite D call. V was shortened by 4 bases and J by 6 bases, with 7 bases between the two germline ends. This CDR3 has 11 amino acids. CDR1 is MDHEN and CDR2 is SYDVKM in the germline V gene. Written as DNA, the CDR3 is TGTGCCAGCAGTTCCTTCTCCGAGCAGTACTTC. It yields the protein CASSSFSEQYF. Using reference TRBV28 and TRBJ2-7 for the parts outside the CDR3, the full variable domain is DVKVTQSSRYLVKRTGEKVFLECVQDMDHENMFWYRQDPGLGLRLIYFSYDVKMKEKGDIPEGYSVSREKKERFSLILESASTNQTSMYLCASSSFSEQYFGPGTRLTVT.

DNA of the CDR3: TGTGCCACCAGTGATGGGAGGGATAGCAATCAGCCCCAGCATTTT. This encodes CATSDGRDSNQPQHF. The chain couples TRBV24-1 to TRBJ1-5; no firm D call. CDR3 length equals 15 residues. Germline CDR1 is KGHDR and CDR2 is SFDVKD. V dropped 3 bases and J dropped 0 bases, with 8 bases sitting between them.

The rearrangement uses TRBV7-9 and TRBJ1-2, with 7 bases lining up with TRBD1. This CDR3 contains 17 residues. CDR1 is SEHNR and CDR2 is FQNEAQ in the germline V gene (reference sequence). After removal of 1 base from V and 2 bases from J, the junction contained 10 bases not matched to a gene. The CDR3 loop reads CASSLVVGGDSNYGYTF. DNA for the CDR3: TGTGCCAGCAGCTTAGTGGTAGGGGGCGACTCCAACTATGGCTACACCTTC.

V and J are TRBV27 and TRBJ1-1; maybe TRBD1 (5 bases). The CDR3 loop spans 13 amino acids. Per germline, CDR1 MNHEY and CDR2 SMNVEV (reference sequence). V was trimmed by 2 bases and J by 7 bases, leaving 11 bases between them. The CDR3 DNA sequence: TGTGCCAGCAGTTTAGCAGGGCCAGTTGAAGCTTTCTTT. Translated: CASSLAGPVEAFF.

The table lists this clone with a few counts. This sequence joins TRBV4-2 and TRBJ2-5, with 9 nucleotides matching TRBD2. The junction had 9 bases not matched to a gene; V was cut back by 2 bases and J by 2 bases. The CDR3 has 17 residues. Germline assignment: CDR1 LGHNA and CDR2 YNFKEQ. The CDR3 reads CASSQYSSGRRQETQYF. CDR3 bases: TGTGCCAGCAGCCAATATTCCAGCGGGAGGAGGCAAGAGACCCAGTACTTC.

The chain couples TRBV11-2 to TRBJ2-6; no firm D call. The length of the CDR3 is 19 residues. Germline values: CDR1 SGHAT, CDR2 FQNNGV. The V and J ends lost 2 bases and 0 bases respectively, with 17 bases between them. The DNA for the CDR3 is TGTGCCAGCAGCTTATATTTTAGCCCTCTTAACTCTGGGGCCAACGTCCTGACTTTC. Translating gives CASSLYFSPLNSGANVLTF.

This chain connects TRBV19 to TRBJ2-7; 10 nucleotides align to TRBD1. The CDR3 consists of 15 residues. V dropped 3 bases and J dropped 2; count of bases not matched to a gene: 4. From germline, CDR1 is LNHDA and CDR2 SQIVND (reference sequence). The CDR3 bases are TGTGCCAGTAGTATGCGGGACAGGGGTCCCTACGAGCAGTACTTC. Encoded protein: CASSMRDRGPYEQYF.

CDR3 region: CATARGRGGNNEQFF. The CDR3 region has the DNA TGTGCCACCGCCCGAGGGAGGGGAGGGAACAATGAGCAGTTCTTC. V and J are TRBV10-3 and TRBJ2-1; 7 nucleotides match TRBD2. The V and J ends lost 10 bases and 5 bases, in that order; junction bases with no gene match: 14. Germline V gene data show CDR1 as ENHRY and CDR2 as SYGVKD. This CDR3 is 15 amino acids long.

The chain joins TRBV28 to TRBJ2-7; D is unclear. The CDR3 is 14 residues long. Germline V lookup: CDR1 MDHEN, CDR2 SYDVKM. Trimming stripped 2 bases from V and 0 bases from J, with 8 bases between. CDR3 nucleotide sequence: TGTGCCAGCAGTTTACCGGGTAACTCCTACGAGCAGTACTTC. Residues: CASSLPGNSYEQYF.

The chain recombines TRBV28 with TRBJ1-5; D is unresolved. The CDR3 runs 14 residues. Trimming removed 7 bases at V and 1 base at J, with 11 bases between. The germline V gene encodes CDR1 MDHEN and CDR2 SYDVKM. The CDR3 spells CASTPVTSNQPQHF. The CDR3, as DNA: TGTGCCAGCACCCCGGTAACCAGCAATCAGCCCCAGCATTTT. Drawing the rest from reference TRBV28 and TRBJ1-5, the complete variable domain is DVKVTQSSRYLVKRTGEKVFLECVQDMDHENMFWYRQDPGLGLRLIYFSYDVKMKEKGDIPEGYSVSREKKERFSLILESASTNQTSMYLCASTPVTSNQPQHFGDGTRLSIL.

This rearrangement joins TRBV27 to TRBJ2-2; D remains ambiguous. The CDR3 loop spans 13 amino acids. Germline V gene sequence: CDR1 MNHEY, CDR2 SMNVEV (reference sequence). V was clipped by 2 bases and J by 8 bases, with 9 bases between them. The CDR3 sequence: CASSLRFAGELFF. In nucleotides, the CDR3 is TGTGCCAGCAGTTTACGGTTTGCGGGGGAGCTGTTTTTT.

A word on this clone: The junction differs from germline at one of its ends, possibly a read error. The chain joins TRBV6-2 or TRBV6-3 to TRBJ1-5, with 9 bases lining up with TRBD1. The CDR3 is 15 residues long. Germline loops: CDR1 MNHEY, CDR2 SVGEGT. This CDR3 reads CASSNSKFPGTGPHF. The CDR3 coding sequence is TGTGCCAGCAGTAACTCGAAATTTCCCGGGACAGGGCCGCATTTT.

The rearrangement joins TRBV29-1 to TRBJ2-1; weak D call: TRBD2 (6 bases). This CDR3 comprises 12 residues. With 0 bases removed from V and 6 bases from J, the gap between germline ends came to 6 bases. Germline V gene lookup returns CDR1 SQVTM and CDR2 ANQGSEA. CDR3 residues: CSVEEGGNEQFF. CDR3 bases: TGCAGCGTTGAAGAGGGAGGCAATGAGCAGTTCTTC.

Only one count was recorded for this clone. The gene calls are TRBV3-1 (or the pseudogene TRBV3-2) and TRBJ2-5, with D uncertain. Germline V gene sequence: CDR1 LGHDT, CDR2 YNNKEL (reference sequence). The CDR3 runs 12 residues. The ends were cut back, 1 base at V and 5 bases at J, with 5 bases in the middle. CDR3 in DNA: TGTGCCAGCAGCCAAGGGGCGGAGACCCAGTACTTC. This encodes CASSQGAETQYF.